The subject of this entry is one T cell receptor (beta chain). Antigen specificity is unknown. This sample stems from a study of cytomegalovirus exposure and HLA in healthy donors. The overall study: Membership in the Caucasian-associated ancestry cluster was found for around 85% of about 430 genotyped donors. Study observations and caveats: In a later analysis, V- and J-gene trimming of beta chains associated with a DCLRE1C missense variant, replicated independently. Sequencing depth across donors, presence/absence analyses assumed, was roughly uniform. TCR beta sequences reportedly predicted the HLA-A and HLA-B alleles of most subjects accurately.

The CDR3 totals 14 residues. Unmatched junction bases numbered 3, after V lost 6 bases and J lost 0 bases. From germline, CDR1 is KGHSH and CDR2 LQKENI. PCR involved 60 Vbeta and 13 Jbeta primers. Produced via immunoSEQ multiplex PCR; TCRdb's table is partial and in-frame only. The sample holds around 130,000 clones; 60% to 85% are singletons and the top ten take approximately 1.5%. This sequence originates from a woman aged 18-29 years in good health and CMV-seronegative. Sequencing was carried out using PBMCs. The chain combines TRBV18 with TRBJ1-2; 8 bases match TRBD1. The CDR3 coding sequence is TGTGCCAGCTCCCGGGACAGGTCTAACTATGGCTACACCTTC. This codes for CASSRDRSNYGYTF.